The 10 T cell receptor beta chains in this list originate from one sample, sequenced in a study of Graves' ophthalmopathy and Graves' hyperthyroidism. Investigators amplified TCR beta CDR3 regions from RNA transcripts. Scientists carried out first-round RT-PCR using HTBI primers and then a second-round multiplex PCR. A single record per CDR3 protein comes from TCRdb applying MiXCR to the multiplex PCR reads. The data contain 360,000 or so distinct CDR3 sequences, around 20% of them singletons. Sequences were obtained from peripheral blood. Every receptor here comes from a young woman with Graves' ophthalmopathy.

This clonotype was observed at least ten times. This chain's CDR3 is CASSGDRQGAWRNYGYTF. The CDR3 DNA reads as TGTGCCAGCAGTGGGGACCGACAGGGGGCATGGAGAAACTATGGCTACACCTTC. V usage is TRBV25-1 and J usage is TRBJ1-2, with 10 bases fitting TRBD1. The CDR3 covers 18 residues. The V and J ends lost 4 bases and 2 bases, in that order; junction bases with no gene match: 13. Germline V gene data show CDR1 as MGHDK and CDR2 as SYGVNS.

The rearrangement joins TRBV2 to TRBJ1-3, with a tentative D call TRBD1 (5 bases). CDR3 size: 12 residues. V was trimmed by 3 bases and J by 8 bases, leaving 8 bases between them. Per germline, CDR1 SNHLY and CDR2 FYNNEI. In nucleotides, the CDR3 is TGTGCCAGCAGTGATGGGGGAGACACCATATATTTT. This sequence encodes CASSDGGDTIYF.

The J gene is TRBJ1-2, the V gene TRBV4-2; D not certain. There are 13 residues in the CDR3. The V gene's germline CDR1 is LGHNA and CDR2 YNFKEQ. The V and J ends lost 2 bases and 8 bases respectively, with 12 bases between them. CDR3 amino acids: CASSQYREGGYTF. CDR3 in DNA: TGTGCCAGCAGCCAATACCGGGAGGGCGGCTACACCTTC.

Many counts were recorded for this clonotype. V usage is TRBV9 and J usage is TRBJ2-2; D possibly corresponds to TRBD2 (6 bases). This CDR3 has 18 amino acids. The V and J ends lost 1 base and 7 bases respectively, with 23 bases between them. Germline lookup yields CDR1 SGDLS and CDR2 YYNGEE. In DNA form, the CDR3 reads TGTGCCAGCAGCGTATCATCGGGGAGGACTCCCCAGGACGGGGAGCTGTTTTTT. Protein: CASSVSSGRTPQDGELFF.

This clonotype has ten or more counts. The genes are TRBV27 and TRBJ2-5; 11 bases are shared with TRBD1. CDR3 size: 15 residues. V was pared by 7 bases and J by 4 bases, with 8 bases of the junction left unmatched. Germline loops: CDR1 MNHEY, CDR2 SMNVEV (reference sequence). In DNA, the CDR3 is TGTGCCAGCACCTTATGGACAGGGGGCGTAGAGACCCAGTACTTC. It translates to CASTLWTGGVETQYF.

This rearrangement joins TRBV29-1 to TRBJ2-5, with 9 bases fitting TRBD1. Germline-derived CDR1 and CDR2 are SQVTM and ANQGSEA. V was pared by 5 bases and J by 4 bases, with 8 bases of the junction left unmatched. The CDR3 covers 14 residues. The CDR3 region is CSVTDRGTPETQYF. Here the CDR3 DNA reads TGCAGCGTTACAGACAGGGGGACTCCAGAGACCCAGTACTTC.

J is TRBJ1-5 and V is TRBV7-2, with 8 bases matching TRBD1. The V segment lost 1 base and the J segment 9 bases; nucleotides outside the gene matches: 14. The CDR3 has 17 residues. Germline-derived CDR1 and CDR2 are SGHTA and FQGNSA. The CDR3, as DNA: TGTGCCAGCAGCTTAGGGCCGGGACAGGCGCTTTATAGGCCCCAGCATTTT. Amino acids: CASSLGPGQALYRPQHF.

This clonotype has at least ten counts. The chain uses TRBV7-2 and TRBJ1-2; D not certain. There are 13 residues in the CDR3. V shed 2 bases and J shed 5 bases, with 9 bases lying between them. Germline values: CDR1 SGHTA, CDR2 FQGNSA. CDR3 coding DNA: TGTGCCAGCAGCTTACTGGCCGGGTATGGCTACACCTTC. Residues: CASSLLAGYGYTF.

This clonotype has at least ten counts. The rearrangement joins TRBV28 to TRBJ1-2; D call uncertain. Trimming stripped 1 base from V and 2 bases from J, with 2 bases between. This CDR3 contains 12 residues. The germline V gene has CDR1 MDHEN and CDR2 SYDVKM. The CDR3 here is CASSLYNYGYTF. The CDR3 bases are TGTGCCAGCAGTTTATACAACTATGGCTACACCTTC.

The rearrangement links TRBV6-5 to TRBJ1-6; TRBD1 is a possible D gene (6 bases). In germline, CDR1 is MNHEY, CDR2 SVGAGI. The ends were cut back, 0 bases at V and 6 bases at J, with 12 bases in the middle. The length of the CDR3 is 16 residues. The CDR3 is CASSYSAGVSNSPLHF. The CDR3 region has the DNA TGTGCCAGCAGTTACTCGGCAGGGGTATCTAATTCACCCCTCCACTTT.